In its sample, the clone carrying this T cell receptor (beta chain) was seen a few times. The data belong to a study of blood T cell repertoires in COVID-19. Study summary: Nucleic acid was either cDNA or gDNA, and it came from T cells, B-cell-depleted T cells, or PBMCs.

In the study's own analysis: Amplification with reference gene primers provided the estimates of nucleated cell counts. Generated by immunoSEQ multiplex PCR, the TCRdb table keeps only in-frame clones and is missing some. V, J and clone size are those of that table, while D and trimming were read from the DNA. The data show some 350,000 clones, about 86% seen once. Germline CDR1 and CDR2: MGHRA and YSYEKL. The CDR3 runs to 13 residues. The V end lost 6 bases, the J end lost 6 bases, and 12 bases lay between the germline ends. The chain carries TRBV4-1 and TRBJ2-1, with TRBD2 as a possible D gene (6 bases). Input material: peripheral blood. This receptor was identified in a man in his thirties or forties with active or convalescent COVID-19. For the CDR3, the DNA is TGCGCCAGCAGGACCCTTAGCGGCAATGAGCAGTTCTTC. Translated, it gives CASRTLSGNEQFF.